Listed below are T cell receptor beta chains from one sample, sequenced in a study of technical replicates of blood from a handful of donors. The method was immunoSEQ multiplex PCR; TCRdb's version includes in-frame clones alone and lacks a portion of them. Among 55,000 to 65,000 clones listed, 86% were seen once. The sequenced sample was PBMCs. These receptor sequences come from a human donor in good health. Some clones in this sample may be carry-over from other donors' samples. CDR3s include the opening cysteine and the closing phenylalanine or tryptophan. Each record gives: V gene, J gene, CDR3 protein.

v_call: TRBV7-2; j_call: TRBJ1-6; cdr3_aa: CASSRGARHNSPLHF
v_call: TRBV5-3; j_call: TRBJ1-1; cdr3_aa: CARSSRQGDNTEAFF
v_call: TRBV4-2; j_call: TRBJ2-1; cdr3_aa: CASSQDGSSGSNEQFF
v_call: TRBV4-1; j_call: TRBJ2-7; cdr3_aa: CASSQVGQAYEQYF
v_call: TRBV27; j_call: TRBJ2-7; cdr3_aa: CASSRGGMASYEQYF
v_call: TRBV15; j_call: NA; cdr3_aa: CATSRDQDRAGKELFF
v_call: TRBV10-3; j_call: TRBJ1-2; cdr3_aa: CAISFDSQANYGYTF
v_call: TRBV19; j_call: TRBJ2-7; cdr3_aa: CASSHRGTGGEQYF
v_call: TRBV10-3; j_call: TRBJ2-1; cdr3_aa: CAISPGLTHNEQFF
v_call: TRBV4-2; j_call: TRBJ1-1; cdr3_aa: CASSQGTGDSTEAFF
v_call: TRBV5-1; j_call: TRBJ2-7; cdr3_aa: CASSLERNYEQYF
v_call: TRBV12-5; j_call: TRBJ2-1; cdr3_aa: CASASGGNEQFF
v_call: TRBV11-3; j_call: TRBJ2-3; cdr3_aa: CASSLGTNTQYF
v_call: TRBV19; j_call: TRBJ2-1; cdr3_aa: CASSIGGTHANEQFF
v_call: TRBV6-6; j_call: TRBJ2-7; cdr3_aa: CASSFRDTYYEQYF
v_call: TRBV7-3; j_call: TRBJ1-2; cdr3_aa: CASSPEAQNYGYTF
v_call: TRBV7-2; j_call: TRBJ1-2; cdr3_aa: CASSSAVGQHSGYTF
v_call: TRBV27; j_call: TRBJ2-5; cdr3_aa: CASSLEGRETQYF
v_call: TRBV7-9; j_call: TRBJ2-5; cdr3_aa: CASSLDYVKETQYF
v_call: TRBV18; j_call: TRBJ1-4; cdr3_aa: CASSRTRQVIGEKLFF
v_call: TRBV6-6; j_call: TRBJ1-5; cdr3_aa: CASTKDRFPSNQPQHF
v_call: TRBV7-6; j_call: TRBJ2-3; cdr3_aa: CASSLGLAGFSADTQYF
v_call: TRBV27; j_call: TRBJ2-1; cdr3_aa: CASSLVGGRSNEQFF
v_call: TRBV7-7; j_call: TRBJ1-3; cdr3_aa: CASSSGFSGNTIYF
v_call: TRBV5-4; j_call: TRBJ2-5; cdr3_aa: CASSFTGEGRETQYF
v_call: TRBV5-4; j_call: TRBJ2-3; cdr3_aa: CASSRGSYSDTQYF
v_call: TRBV5-4; j_call: TRBJ1-4; cdr3_aa: CASSPGEANEKLFF
v_call: TRBV6-5; j_call: TRBJ1-2; cdr3_aa: CASSYANEGVNGYTF
v_call: TRBV6-5; j_call: TRBJ2-5; cdr3_aa: CASSYLGQGGTQYF